This T cell receptor beta chain came from a study of T cell clonality in common variable immunodeficiency. Germline V gives CDR1 SNHLY, CDR2 FYNNEI. V gave up 6 bases and J gave up 4 bases; unmatched junction bases: 10. The CDR3 has 15 residues. About this clone itself: Its specificity is not known. The CDR3 end falls 3 residues outside the read, so it is completed with the germline J gene.

Only in-frame clones appear in the TCRdb table, and some are missing; sequencing was by immunoSEQ multiplex PCR. The sample holds around 16,000 clones. General observations from the study: T cell subpopulation sequencing would be needed to explain CVID clonality. Fewer deletions and N-nucleotide insertions were reportedly seen in common variable immunodeficiency TCR beta sequences.

Blood came from CVID subjects not ill and not taking immunomodulatory or immunosuppressive medication. Sequencing used peripheral blood mononuclear cells. This chain connects TRBV2 to TRBJ2-7; 9 positions agree with TRBD1. The TCR was taken from a human donor with common variable immunodeficiency. The CDR3 loop is CASRAIRDREYEQYF. The CDR3 bases that were read are TGTGCCAGCAGGGCAATCCGGGACAGGGAGTACGAG.